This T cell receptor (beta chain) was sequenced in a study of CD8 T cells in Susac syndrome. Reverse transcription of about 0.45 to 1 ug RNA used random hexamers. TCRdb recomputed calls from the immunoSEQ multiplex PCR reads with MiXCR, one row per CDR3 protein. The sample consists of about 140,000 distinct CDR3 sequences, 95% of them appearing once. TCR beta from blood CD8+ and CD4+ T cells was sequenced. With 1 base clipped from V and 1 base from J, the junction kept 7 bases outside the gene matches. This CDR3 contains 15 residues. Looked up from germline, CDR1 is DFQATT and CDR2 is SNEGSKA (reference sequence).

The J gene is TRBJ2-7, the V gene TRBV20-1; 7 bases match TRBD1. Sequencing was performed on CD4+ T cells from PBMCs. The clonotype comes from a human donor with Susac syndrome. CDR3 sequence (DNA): TGCAGTGCTAGAGTCTCGGCCAGGGGGTCCTACGAGCAGTACTTC. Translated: CSARVSARGSYEQYF.